This T cell receptor (beta chain) was captured by sequencing in a study of blood T cell repertoires in COVID-19. On the study more broadly: The samples span acute and convalescent COVID-19 from the United States, Italy and Spain. T cells, B-cell-depleted T cells, or PBMCs supplied cDNA or gDNA.

Original methodology: Nucleated cell number was recorded as an estimate derived from reference gene primer amplification. Produced via immunoSEQ multiplex PCR; TCRdb's table is partial and in-frame only. For V, J and clone size, that table is used; D and trimming come from the DNA. The sample yields about 260,000 clones, around 90% seen once. Trimming took 5 bases from V and 0 from J, leaving 17 bases between them. CDR3 length: 17 amino acids. CDR1 is MNHGY, CDR2 SAAAGT, per germline. The sequence derives from a man aged 55 to 70 who had recovered from COVID-19. The chain employs TRBV6-8 and TRBJ2-1; possibly TRBD2 for D (6 bases). Sequencing used peripheral blood. The CDR3, as DNA: TGTGCCAGCAGTCGGGGGTTACGCGAGAGCTCCTACAATGAGCAGTTCTTC. This translates into CASSRGLRESSYNEQFF.